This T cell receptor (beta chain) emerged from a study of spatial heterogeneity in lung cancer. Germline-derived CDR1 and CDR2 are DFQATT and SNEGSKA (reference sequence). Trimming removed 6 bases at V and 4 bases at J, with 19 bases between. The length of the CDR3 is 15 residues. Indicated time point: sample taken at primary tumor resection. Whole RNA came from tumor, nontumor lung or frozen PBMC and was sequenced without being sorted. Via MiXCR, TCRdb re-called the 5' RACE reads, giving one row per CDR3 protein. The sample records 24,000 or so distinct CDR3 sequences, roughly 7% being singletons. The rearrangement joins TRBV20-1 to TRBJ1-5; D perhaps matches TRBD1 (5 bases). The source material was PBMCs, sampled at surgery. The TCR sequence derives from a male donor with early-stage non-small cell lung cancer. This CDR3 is CSARTWDGLNQPQHF. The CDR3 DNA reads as TGCAGTGCCCGGACGTGGGACGGCCTTAATCAGCCCCAGCATTTT.